This T cell receptor (beta chain) is from a study of blood T cells in healthy people across ages. Study outcomes and limitations: Older individuals had lower TCR beta diversity per million T cells (the decline was roughly linear).

Turning to this clonotype: Its antigen is unknown.

Primed by a sample-barcoded 5' primer and a J-beta primer mix, a second PCR proceeded for about 7 to 11 cycles. Each cDNA molecule was tagged by a template-switch adaptor that had 12 random nucleotides. TCRdb processed the 5' RACE reads anew with MiXCR; each CDR3 protein has one entry. The sample includes about 640,000 distinct CDR3 sequences, around 54% of them seen just once. Germline CDR1 and CDR2: ENHRY and SYGVKD. V gave up 6 bases and J gave up 8 bases, with 8 bases separating them. The CDR3 loop spans 11 amino acids. The genes are TRBV10-3 and TRBJ2-1, with D maybe TRBD2 (5 bases). Sequencing was performed on blood. The TCR originated in a man aged 55 to 70 in good health. CDR3 coding DNA: TGTGCCATCAGAACGGAGGATGAGCAGTTCTTC. As protein: CAIRTEDEQFF.